This TCR beta chain was retrieved from a study of T cell responses to AZD1222 COVID-19 vaccine. The study's findings and limits: Variant regions that are unmutated are reportedly the target of nearly half of spike-specific TCRs. The study found vaccine-associated CD4 TCRs spanning spike, dominant at 160-218 and 743-854. There were repertoire samples only from the period after the peak T cell response.

A remark on this clone: No antigen is known for it.

Here immunoSEQ multiplex PCR was the method, and the copy in TCRdb shows in-frame clones only, minus some. There are 20,000 to 25,000 clones in the sample; about 80% occur only once, and roughly 40% lies in the top ten. This sequence was found in an adult in good health. Sequenced here: peripheral blood, sampled on day 0 of AZD1222 vaccination.

CDR3 bases: TGTGCCAGCAGCTCGAGGGGAGACGGCAATCAGCCCCAGCATTTT. Translation: CASSSRGDGNQPQHF. The chain carries TRBV7-2 and TRBJ1-5; D perhaps matches TRBD1 (5 bases). V lost 4 bases, J lost 2 bases, and 12 bases lay in between. In germline, CDR1 is SGHTA, CDR2 FQGNSA. There are 15 residues in the CDR3.